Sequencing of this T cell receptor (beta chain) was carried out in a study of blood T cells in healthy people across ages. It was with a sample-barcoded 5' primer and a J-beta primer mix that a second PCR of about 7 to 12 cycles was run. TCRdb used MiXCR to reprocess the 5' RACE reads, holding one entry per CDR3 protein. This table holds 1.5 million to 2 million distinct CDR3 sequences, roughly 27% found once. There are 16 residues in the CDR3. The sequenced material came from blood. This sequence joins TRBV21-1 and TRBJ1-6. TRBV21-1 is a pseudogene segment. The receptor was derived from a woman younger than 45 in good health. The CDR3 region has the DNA TGTGCCAGCAGCAAAGTCGGCTCGAGGCGAAGATCCCCTGCCCACTTT. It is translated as CASSKVGSRRRSPAHF.